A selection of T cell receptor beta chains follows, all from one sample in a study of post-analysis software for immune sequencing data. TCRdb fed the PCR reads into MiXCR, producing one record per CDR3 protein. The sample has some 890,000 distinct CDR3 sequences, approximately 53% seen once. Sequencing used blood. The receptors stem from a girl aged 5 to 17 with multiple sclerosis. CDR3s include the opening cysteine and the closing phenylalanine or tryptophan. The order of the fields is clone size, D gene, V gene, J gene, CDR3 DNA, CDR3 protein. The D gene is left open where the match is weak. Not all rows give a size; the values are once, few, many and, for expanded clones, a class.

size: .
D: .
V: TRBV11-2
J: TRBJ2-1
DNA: TGTGCCAGCAGCCTCGGACAACGGAGCTCCTACAATGAGCAGTTCTTC
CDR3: CASSLGQRSSYNEQFF

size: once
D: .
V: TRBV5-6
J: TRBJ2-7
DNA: TGTGCCAGCAGCTTTTTTCGTTCCGAGCAGTACTTC
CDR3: CASSFFRSEQYF

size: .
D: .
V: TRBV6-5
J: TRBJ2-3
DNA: TGTGCCAGCAGCCCTAGCGCCCGCACAGATACGCAGTATTTT
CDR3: CASSPSARTDTQYF

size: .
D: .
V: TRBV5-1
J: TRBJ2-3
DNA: TGCGCCAGCAGCTTGCGGAGACTACACACAGATACGCAGTATTTT
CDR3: CASSLRRLHTDTQYF

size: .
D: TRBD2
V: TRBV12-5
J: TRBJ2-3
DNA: TGTGCTAGTGGTTGGCACCGTACTAGCGGAACCACCCTTAGCACAGATACGCAGTATTTT
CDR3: CASGWHRTSGTTLSTDTQYF

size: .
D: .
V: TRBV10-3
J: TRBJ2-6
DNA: TGTGCCATCACCGGGACTTCACCCCACTCTGGGGCCAACGTCCTGACTTTC
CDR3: CAITGTSPHSGANVLTF

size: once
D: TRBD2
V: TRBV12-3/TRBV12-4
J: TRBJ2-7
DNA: TGTGCCAGCAGTGGAGGTAGCGGGGCTGCCAAGTACGAGCAGTACTTC
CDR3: CASSGGSGAAKYEQYF

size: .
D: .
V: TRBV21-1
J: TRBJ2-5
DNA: TGTGCCAGCAGCAAGCCCGAAGGACAGGGACAAGAGACCCAGTACTTC
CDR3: CASSKPEGQGQETQYF

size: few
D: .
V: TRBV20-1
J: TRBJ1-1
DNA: TGCAGGGTCGGAGGGCAGAACACTGAAGCTTTCTTT
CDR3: CRVGGQNTEAFF

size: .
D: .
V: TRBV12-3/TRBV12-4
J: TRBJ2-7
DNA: TGTGCCAGCAGTTCCTCCCTGGAGTACGAGCAGTACTTC
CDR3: CASSSSLEYEQYF

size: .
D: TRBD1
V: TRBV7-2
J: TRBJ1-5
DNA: TGTGCCAGCAGCGAAAGCCGGGACAGTTCCCTAAATCAGCCCCAGCATTTT
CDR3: CASSESRDSSLNQPQHF

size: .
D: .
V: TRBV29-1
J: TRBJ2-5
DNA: TGCAGCGTTGTGTCAGGGGTAGGAGAGACCCAGTACTTC
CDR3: CSVVSGVGETQYF

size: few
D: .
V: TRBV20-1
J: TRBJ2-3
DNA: TGCAGTGCTAGAGAGGGGTACACGGATACGCGGTATTTT
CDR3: CSAREGYTDTRYF

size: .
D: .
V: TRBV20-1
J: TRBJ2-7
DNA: TGCAGGCACCCTATGGGGGTGGTGTCCTACGAGCAGTACTTC
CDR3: CRHPMGVVSYEQYF

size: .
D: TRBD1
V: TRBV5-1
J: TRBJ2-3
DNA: TGCGCCAGCAGCCGCCGGGACAGGGGCACAGATACGCAGTATTTT
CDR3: CASSRRDRGTDTQYF

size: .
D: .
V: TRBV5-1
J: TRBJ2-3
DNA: TGCGCCAGCAGCTTGAAGGGTTTCGCAGATACGCAGTATTTT
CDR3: CASSLKGFADTQYF